This is a list of T cell receptor beta chains from one sample in a study of blood T cell repertoires in COVID-19. TCRdb's copy holds only in-frame clones and misses some; the assay was immunoSEQ multiplex PCR. Of tens of thousands of clones in the sample, roughly 73% were seen once. Specimen: peripheral blood. The receptors come from a man older than 75 with acute or convalescent COVID-19. Both conserved end residues are part of each CDR3. Each record gives: V gene, clone size, J gene, D gene, CDR3 protein, CDR3 DNA. A D gene is named only where the DNA matches it firmly. Not all rows give a size; the values are once, few, many and, for expanded clones, a class.

>TRBV28|.|TRBJ2-7|TRBD1
CASSSQGQGPYEQYF
TGTGCCAGCAGTTCTCAGGGACAGGGACCCTACGAGCAGTACTTC
>TRBV5-4|.|TRBJ1-2|TRBD1
CASSPDRGGYGYTF
TGTGCCAGCAGCCCTGACAGGGGCGGCTATGGCTACACCTTC
>TRBV7-3|.|TRBJ2-7|.
CASSPTSGGGSYEQYF
TGTGCCAGCAGCCCGACCTCAGGGGGAGGCTCCTACGAGCAGTACTTC
>TRBV10-2|.|TRBJ2-1|TRBD2
CASSEDAGGFYNEQFF
TGCGCCAGCAGTGAAGATGCGGGAGGGTTTTACAATGAGCAGTTCTTC
>TRBV4-2|.|TRBJ1-2|.
CASSQDLGSGISGYTF
TGTGCCAGCAGCCAAGACCTAGGCTCGGGGATTAGTGGCTACACCTTC
>TRBV5-8|.|TRBJ1-5|TRBD1
CASSPGTGSKEPQHF
TGTGCCAGCAGCCCCGGGACAGGGTCTAAGGAGCCCCAGCATTTT
>TRBV7-8|few|TRBJ1-6|.
CASSPQTGHSPLHF
TGTGCCAGCAGCCCTCAGACAGGACATTCACCCCTCCACTTT
>TRBV18|few|TRBJ1-6|TRBD1
CASSLDRNNSPLHF
TGTGCCAGCTCACTGGACAGGAATAATTCACCCCTCCACTTT
>TRBV19|.|TRBJ2-7|TRBD1
CASSPFRDSYEQYF
TGTGCCAGTAGTCCCTTCCGGGACAGCTACGAGCAGTACTTC
>TRBV28|.|TRBJ1-6|TRBD1
CASSTSGTGNSPLHF
TGTGCCAGCAGTACCTCCGGGACAGGGAATTCACCCCTCCACTTT
>TRBV7-6|.|TRBJ2-5|.
CASRSQETQYF
TGTGCCAGCAGGTCGCAAGAGACCCAGTACTTC
>TRBV18|.|TRBJ1-1|.
CASSPQGSNTEAFF
TGTGCCAGCTCTCCCCAGGGATCCAACACTGAAGCTTTCTTT
>TRBV24-1|few|TRBJ2-1|TRBD2
CATSDSLAGNNEQFF
TGTGCCACCAGTGATTCGCTAGCGGGGAACAATGAGCAGTTCTTC
>TRBV19|.|TRBJ1-1|.
CASKWGRGRTEAFF
TGTGCCAGTAAATGGGGCAGGGGACGTACTGAAGCTTTCTTT
>TRBV5-8|.|TRBJ2-5|TRBD2
CASSLGRAGGETQYF
TGTGCCAGCAGCTTGGGTCGAGCGGGAGGGGAGACCCAGTACTTC
>TRBV7-2|.|TRBJ2-4|TRBD1
CASSLRGDRVAKNIQYF
TGTGCCAGCAGTTTAAGAGGGGACAGGGTAGCCAAAAACATTCAGTACTTC
>TRBV12-3/TRBV12-4|.|TRBJ2-1|.
CASSFSSANEQFF
TGTGCCAGCAGTTTTTCTAGCGCCAATGAGCAGTTCTTC
>TRBV7-2|.|TRBJ2-3|TRBD2
CASSPRDYARVTQYF
TGTGCCAGCAGCCCACGGGACTATGCACGAGTTACGCAGTATTTT
>TRBV18|.|TRBJ2-7|TRBD1
CASSPQPGTGPYGQYF
TGTGCCAGCTCACCACAACCCGGGACAGGACCCTACGGGCAGTACTTC
>TRBV18|.|TRBJ2-1|.
CASSDGERGIRSYNEQFF
TGTGCCAGCTCAGATGGTGAGAGGGGGATAAGGTCCTACAATGAGCAGTTCTTC
>TRBV2|.|TRBJ2-1|.
CASVQGQNYNEQFF
TGTGCCAGCGTACAAGGACAGAATTACAATGAGCAGTTCTTC
>TRBV3-1/TRBV3-2|.|TRBJ2-2|TRBD2
CASSIRTSGSGGELFF
TGTGCCAGCAGCATTAGGACTAGCGGGAGTGGCGGGGAGCTGTTTTTT
>TRBV28|.|TRBJ2-3|.
CAGGTTDTQYF
TGTGCCGGGGGGACCACAGATACGCAGTATTTT
>TRBV28|.|TRBJ2-5|TRBD2
CASSLDGRNEETQYF
TGTGCCAGCAGTTTAGACGGGAGGAACGAGGAGACCCAGTACTTC
>TRBV27|.|TRBJ2-1|TRBD1
CASIQKGAGNTREQFF
TGTGCCAGCATCCAAAAGGGGGCCGGGAATACAAGAGAGCAGTTCTTC
>TRBV24-1|.|TRBJ2-1|.
CATSDSLASNEQFF
TGTGCCACCAGTGATTCCCTAGCTAGCAATGAGCAGTTCTTC
>TRBV7-8|.|TRBJ2-7|.
CASSRTGQSYEQYF
TGTGCCAGCAGCCGTACCGGACAGTCCTACGAGCAGTACTTC
>TRBV28|.|TRBJ1-4|TRBD1
CASRTGRSNEKLFF
TGTGCCAGCAGGACAGGGAGGTCTAATGAAAAACTGTTTTTT
>TRBV3-1/TRBV3-2|.|TRBJ2-5|.
CASSQDNRKETQYF
TGTGCCAGCAGCCAAGACAATAGAAAAGAGACCCAGTACTTC
>TRBV27|few|TRBJ2-7|TRBD1
CASSRIGTGAYEQYF
TGTGCCAGCAGCCGAATCGGGACAGGGGCGTACGAGCAGTACTTC
>TRBV7-9|.|TRBJ2-7|TRBD2
CASSLGLAYEQYF
TGTGCCAGCAGCTTGGGACTAGCCTACGAGCAGTACTTC
>TRBV28|.|TRBJ1-1|.
CASSPGAGRTEAFF
TGTGCCAGCAGCCCCGGGGCTGGGAGGACTGAAGCTTTCTTT
>TRBV18|.|TRBJ1-4|TRBD1
CASSPAGTGAFEKLFF
TGTGCCAGCTCACCAGCCGGGACAGGGGCTTTTGAAAAACTGTTTTTT
>TRBV7-6|.|TRBJ2-2|.
CASSPDLMNTGELFF
TGTGCCAGCAGCCCCGACTTGATGAACACCGGGGAGCTGTTTTTT
>TRBV3-1/TRBV3-2|.|TRBJ2-3|TRBD2
CASSQARTSGSTDTQYF
TGTGCCAGCAGCCAAGCCCGGACTAGCGGAAGCACAGATACGCAGTATTTT
>TRBV19|.|TRBJ2-2|TRBD2
CASRMTSGTGELFF
TGTGCCAGTAGGATGACTAGCGGTACCGGGGAGCTGTTTTTT
>TRBV5-1|.|TRBJ2-5|TRBD2
CASSRGTSGRAGQETQYF
TGCGCCAGCAGCCGGGGGACTAGCGGGAGGGCCGGTCAAGAGACCCAGTACTTC
>TRBV13|.|TRBJ2-1|TRBD2
CASSYSNSGRGGFF
TGTGCCAGCAGCTACAGTAATAGCGGGAGAGGGGGGTTCTTC
>TRBV6-5|.|TRBJ2-1|TRBD2
CASRSTSGSMNEQFF
TGTGCCAGCAGATCTACTAGCGGGAGTATGAATGAGCAGTTCTTC
>TRBV6-5|.|TRBJ2-4|TRBD1
CASRMDRGTKNIQYF
TGTGCCAGCAGAATGGACAGGGGTACCAAAAACATTCAGTACTTC
>TRBV18|.|TRBJ2-1|.
CASSPAGAGMNEQFF
TGTGCCAGCTCACCGGCTGGGGCGGGAATGAATGAGCAGTTCTTC
>TRBV4-2|.|TRBJ2-7|TRBD2
CASSLRSITSGRGYEQYF
TGTGCCAGCAGCCTCCGTAGTATAACTAGCGGGAGAGGGTACGAGCAGTACTTC
>TRBV15|.|TRBJ2-5|TRBD2
CATSVGGRGETQYF
TGTGCCACCAGTGTAGGCGGGAGAGGGGAGACCCAGTACTTC
>TRBV28|.|TRBJ2-7|TRBD2
CASSSWTSGSHEQYF
TGTGCCAGCAGCTCGTGGACTAGCGGGAGCCACGAGCAGTACTTC
>TRBV5-5|.|TRBJ2-7|TRBD1
CASSWRQGGEQYF
TGTGCCAGCAGCTGGCGACAGGGTGGCGAGCAGTACTTC
>TRBV6-5|.|TRBJ2-1|TRBD2
CASQRDYNEQFF
TGTGCCAGCCAGCGGGACTACAATGAGCAGTTCTTC
>TRBV4-2|many|TRBJ2-1|TRBD2
CASSTSGSLGEQFF
TGTGCCAGCAGCACCAGCGGGAGTCTGGGTGAGCAGTTCTTC
>TRBV11-2|.|TRBJ2-1|.
CASSLEASSYNEQFF
TGTGCCAGCAGCTTAGAGGCTAGCTCCTACAATGAGCAGTTCTTC
>TRBV5-6|.|TRBJ2-7|.
CASSALFSESYEQYF
TGTGCCAGCAGCGCACTCTTTAGCGAGTCCTACGAGCAGTACTTC
>TRBV7-2|.|TRBJ2-7|TRBD2
CASSPRVSGTEQYF
TGTGCCAGCAGCCCCAGGGTTAGCGGGACCGAGCAGTACTTC
>TRBV7-9|.|TRBJ2-1|TRBD2
CASSLLAGGKNEQFF
TGTGCCAGCAGCTTACTAGCGGGAGGTAAAAATGAGCAGTTCTTC
>TRBV7-8|many|TRBJ1-5|.
CASSLAFSNQPQHF
TGTGCCAGCAGCCTGGCTTTTAGCAATCAGCCCCAGCATTTT
>TRBV9|.|TRBJ2-2|TRBD2
CASRLAGGTGELFF
TGTGCCAGCAGACTAGCGGGCGGCACCGGGGAGCTGTTTTTT
>TRBV6-6|few|TRBJ2-1|.
CASSQSVVSYNEQFF
TGTGCCAGCAGTCAATCCGTCGTGTCCTACAATGAGCAGTTCTTC
>TRBV9|.|TRBJ2-5|.
CASSVGQARVQETQYF
TGTGCCAGCAGCGTAGGTCAGGCCAGGGTCCAAGAGACCCAGTACTTC